This T cell receptor (beta chain) originates from a study of cytomegalovirus exposure and HLA in healthy donors. Whole-study context: An early release of data contained roughly 86 million unique TCRs, which came from HLA-typed donors.

This PCR relied on a set of 60 Vbeta primers and 13 Jbeta primers. Profiling relied on immunoSEQ multiplex PCR, and the TCRdb table lists in-frame clones only, not all of them. The data show fewer than 150,000 clones, roughly 80% seen once. The CDR3 is 15 residues long. Germline values: CDR1 SGHAT, CDR2 FQNNGV. V lost 2 bases to trimming and J lost 2 bases; unmatched junction nucleotides: 5. Sequencing used PBMCs. The sequence derives from a female donor in good health and CMV-seronegative. The rearrangement uses TRBV11-2 and TRBJ2-5; 7 positions agree with TRBD1. The CDR3 reads CASSLSGTVQETQYF. In DNA, the CDR3 is TGTGCCAGCAGCTTATCCGGGACAGTTCAAGAGACCCAGTACTTC. Full variable domain (outside the CDR3, taken from reference TRBV11-2 and TRBJ2-5): EAGVAQSPRYKIIEKRQSVAFWCNPISGHATLYWYQQILGQGPKLLIQFQNNGVVDDSQLPKDRFSAERLKGVDSTLKIQPAKLEDSAVYLCASSLSGTVQETQYFGPGTRLLVL.